These 27 T cell receptor beta chains came from one sample sequenced in a study of cytomegalovirus exposure and HLA in healthy donors. The PCR was carried out with 60 Vbeta primers and 13 Jbeta primers. The protocol was immunoSEQ multiplex PCR, while the TCRdb copy is restricted to in-frame clones and leaves out a portion. The data show 75,000 to 100,000 clones, with 70% to 80% seen just once and about 0.53% held by the top ten. The sequenced sample was PBMCs. Receptors originate from a man under 40 in good health and CMV-seronegative.

The chain carries TRBV5-1 and TRBJ2-7; maybe TRBD1 (6 bases). The germline CDR1 and CDR2 sequences are SGHRS and YFSETQ. Trimming shortened V by 4 bases and J by 3 bases, and 17 bases separated the two germline ends. CDR3 size: 15 residues. The CDR3 is CASSPIRGRSYEQYF. CDR3 DNA sequence: TGCGCCAGCAGCCCGATCAGGGGAAGAAGCTACGAGCAGTACTTC.

This chain uses TRBV7-8 with TRBJ1-5, with D maybe TRBD1 (5 bases). Trimming removed 0 bases from V and 5 bases from J, with 14 bases in between. The germline gives CDR1 SGHVS, CDR2 FQNEAQ. The CDR3 length is 16 residues. The CDR3 reads CASSLAGGLNDQPQHF. The DNA for the CDR3 is TGTGCCAGCAGCTTAGCTGGGGGGTTGAACGATCAGCCCCAGCATTTT. The complete variable domain, with remaining parts taken from reference TRBV7-8 and TRBJ1-5, reads GAGVSQSPRYKVAKRGQDVALRCDPISGHVSLFWYQQALGQGPEFLTYFQNEAQLDKSGLPSDRFFAERPEGSVSTLKIQRTQQEDSAVYLCASSLAGGLNDQPQHFGDGTRLSIL.

The chain employs TRBV6-1 and TRBJ2-5, with 9 nucleotides matching TRBD1. The CDR3 has 16 residues. V was clipped by 3 bases and J by 4 bases; unmatched bases: 9. Germline CDR1 and CDR2: MNHNS and SASEGT. The CDR3 DNA follows: TGTGCCAGCAGTGAGGGACAGGGCGTCCTTGGAGAGACCCAGTACTTC. It translates to CASSEGQGVLGETQYF.

The rearrangement joins TRBV7-6 to TRBJ1-3, with TRBD1 as a possible D gene (6 bases). The CDR3 has 17 residues. The V end lost 5 bases, the J end lost 3 bases, and 20 bases lay between the germline ends. CDR1 and CDR2 from the germline V gene are SGHVS and FNYEAQ. CDR3 amino acids: CASSPLARGLGGNTIYF. The CDR3 DNA is TGTGCCAGCAGCCCTTTGGCCAGGGGATTAGGTGGAAACACCATATATTTT.

This chain links TRBV11-3 with TRBJ1-4, with 9 bases that match TRBD1. The junction had 11 bases not matched to a gene; V was cut back by 5 bases and J by 7 bases. The CDR3 totals 16 residues. Germline CDR1 and CDR2: SGHNT and YENEEA. CDR3: CASSRFGRDRVEKLFF. CDR3 bases: TGTGCCAGCAGCCGATTCGGTAGGGACAGGGTTGAAAAACTGTTTTTT.

The gene calls are TRBV5-1 and TRBJ1-4; no firm D call. CDR1 is SGHRS, CDR2 YFSETQ, per germline. The CDR3 covers 15 residues. Trimming took off 0 bases at V and 10 bases at J, with 16 bases between the two ends. The CDR3 DNA follows: TGCGCCAGCAGCTTGGTTCAAGGGAGTATAGGAAAACTGTTTTTT. This translates into CASSLVQGSIGKLFF. Combining the CDR3 with reference TRBV5-1 and TRBJ1-4 gives the whole variable domain KAGVTQTPRYLIKTRGQQVTLSCSPISGHRSVSWYQQTPGQGLQFLFEYFSETQRNKGNFPGRFSGRQFSNSRSEMNVSTLELGDSALYLCASSLVQGSIGKLFFGSGTQLSVL.

J is TRBJ2-2 and V is TRBV27; 9 bases agree with TRBD2. This CDR3 contains 16 residues. Germline values: CDR1 MNHEY, CDR2 SMNVEV (reference sequence). V dropped 4 bases and J dropped 0; count of bases not matched to a gene: 3. The CDR3 DNA is TGTGCCAGCAGTTCCCGACTAGCGGCGAACACCGGGGAGCTGTTTTTT. Its protein is CASSSRLAANTGELFF.

The chain employs TRBV5-8 and TRBJ2-2, with 9 nucleotides matching TRBD2. This CDR3 is built from 15 residues. Looked up from germline, CDR1 is SGHTS and CDR2 is YDEGEE. Trimming removed 4 bases from V and 1 base from J; junction bases left unmatched: 2. The CDR3 sequence: CASSGLARNTGELFF. DNA of the CDR3: TGTGCCAGCAGCGGACTAGCGCGGAACACCGGGGAGCTGTTTTTT.

V usage is TRBV7-8 and J usage is TRBJ2-3; D is unresolved. Trimming cost V 1 base and J 0 bases, with 14 bases left between them. Per germline, CDR1 SGHVS and CDR2 FQNEAQ. The CDR3 is made up of 17 amino acids. This CDR3 is CASSLGRPTSSTDTQYF. CDR3 sequence (DNA): TGTGCCAGCAGCTTAGGTCGTCCTACCTCTAGCACAGATACGCAGTATTTT.

This clone was seen once. The CDR3 region has the DNA TGTGCCAGCAGCCGCGTGGGCTATGGCGGCTACACCTTC. Its translation: CASSRVGYGGYTF. The chain combines TRBV9 with TRBJ1-2; D call uncertain. CDR3 length: 13 amino acids. The V end lost 4 bases, the J end lost 8 bases, and 15 bases lay between the germline ends. Germline CDR1 and CDR2: SGDLS and YYNGEE.

This chain connects TRBV27 to TRBJ2-2, with 8 bases identical to TRBD1. CDR3 length: 16 amino acids. CDR1 MNHEY and CDR2 SMNVEV come from the germline V gene (reference sequence). V trimming: 3 bases; J trimming: 4 bases; junction bases outside the gene matches: 7. The CDR3 nucleotides read TGTGCCAGCAGTTTTTCGAGGACAGGGATCACCGGGGAGCTGTTTTTT. Translated: CASSFSRTGITGELFF.

This rearrangement joins TRBV21-1 to TRBJ2-7; the D call of TRBD1 is as the table states it, not checked on the DNA. TRBV21-1 has pseudogene status. This CDR3 region has 14 residues. This CDR3 reads CASSTRTATGEQYV. The CDR3 coding sequence is TGTGCCAGCAGCACACGGACAGCGACAGGGGAGCAGTACGTC.

The chain carries TRBV11-2 and TRBJ2-5, with D perhaps TRBD1 (7 bases). Trimming removed 5 bases from V and 5 bases from J, with 18 bases in between. The CDR3 totals 15 residues. Germline loops: CDR1 SGHAT, CDR2 FQNNGV. The CDR3 reads CASSERWDSGETQYF. DNA of the CDR3: TGTGCCAGCAGCGAGAGGTGGGACAGCGGGGAGACCCAGTACTTC.

This rearrangement joins TRBV9 to TRBJ2-7; 14 positions agree with TRBD2. The CDR3 extends over 18 amino acids. Trimming at V came to 3 bases and at J to 2 bases, leaving 10 bases not matched to a gene. Per germline, CDR1 SGDLS and CDR2 YYNGEE. The CDR3 DNA reads as TGTGCCAGCAGCGATTACCCGGGACTAGCGGGAGCTCCCTACGAGCAGTACGTC. It codes for CASSDYPGLAGAPYEQYV.

This clone was detected only once. V usage is TRBV18 and J usage is TRBJ1-3; 9 nucleotides match TRBD1. The CDR3 has 19 amino acids. Germline CDR1 KGHSH, CDR2 LQKENI. J gave up 0 bases and V 4 bases, and 13 bases lay outside the gene matches. The CDR3 region is CASSQDRGARSGSGNTIYF. In nucleotides, the CDR3 is TGTGCCAGCTCACAAGACAGGGGGGCGCGAAGTGGCTCTGGAAACACCATATATTTT.

V is TRBV5-1 and J is TRBJ1-2; D gene uncertain. This CDR3 has 15 residues. Germline V gene data show CDR1 as SGHRS and CDR2 as YFSETQ. Trimming removed 0 bases from V and 2 bases from J, with 11 bases in between. The CDR3 reads CASSLGQVKNYGYTF. The DNA for the CDR3 is TGCGCCAGCAGCTTGGGGCAGGTCAAAAACTATGGCTACACCTTC.

CDR3 protein: CASSQGRDLSTDTQYF. CDR3 sequence (DNA): TGCGCCAGCAGCCAAGGCCGGGACTTAAGCACAGATACGCAGTATTTT. The chain couples TRBV4-1 to TRBJ2-3; weak D call: TRBD2 (6 bases). The CDR3 consists of 16 residues. Germline V lookup: CDR1 MGHRA, CDR2 YSYEKL. With 1 base removed from V and 0 bases from J, the gap between germline ends came to 11 bases.

This clone was found a few times. The chain combines TRBV6-4 with TRBJ2-2, with no clear D. In germline, CDR1 is MRHNA, CDR2 SNTAGT. The CDR3 spans 14 residues. Trimming pared 2 bases from V and 4 bases from J, leaving 8 bases between. CDR3 amino acids: CASSDRHPTGELFF. CDR3 nucleotides: TGTGCCAGCAGTGACCGACACCCCACCGGGGAGCTGTTTTTT.

The CDR3 here is CASSLGDRLNTEAFF. The CDR3 DNA sequence: TGTGCCAGCAGCTTGGGCGACAGGCTGAACACTGAAGCTTTCTTT. The V gene is TRBV5-7, the J gene TRBJ1-1; TRBD1 is a possible D gene (6 bases). TRBV5-7 is identified as an open reading frame with a role that is uncertain. The CDR3 length is 15 residues. The V and J ends lost 0 bases and 0 bases respectively, with 9 bases between them.

This clone has just a few counts. The chain is built from TRBV6-5 and TRBJ1-2; D is perhaps TRBD1 (5 bases). Between the trimmed V and J ends, which lost 4 bases and 1 base, there was a span of 7 bases. This CDR3 region has 13 residues. The germline V gene encodes CDR1 MNHEY and CDR2 SVGAGI. The CDR3 sequence: CASSSGGNYGYTF. The DNA of the CDR3 is TGTGCCAGCAGTTCGGGGGGTAACTATGGCTACACCTTC.

The chain recombines TRBV5-1 with TRBJ2-3, with D maybe TRBD1 (5 bases). The V and J ends lost 4 bases and 0 bases respectively, with 15 bases between them. Germline lookup yields CDR1 SGHRS and CDR2 YFSETQ. The CDR3 is 16 residues long. The CDR3: CASSPGSGHSTDTQYF. CDR3 coding DNA: TGCGCCAGCAGCCCGGGCTCAGGACACAGCACAGATACGCAGTATTTT.

The chain carries TRBV2 and TRBJ2-1; a possible D gene is TRBD2 (6 bases). Germline assignment: CDR1 SNHLY and CDR2 FYNNEI. The CDR3 totals 11 residues. V lost 10 bases to trimming and J lost 10 bases, with 14 bases between them. The CDR3 loop is CATSGLLEQFF. The CDR3 DNA reads as TGTGCCACCTCCGGACTACTCGAGCAGTTCTTC.

This clone was seen more than once but under ten times. J is TRBJ1-5 and V is TRBV5-5; D possibly corresponds to TRBD1 (5 bases). The CDR3 sequence is 14 residues long. V lost 4 bases, J lost 7 bases, and 15 bases lay in between. CDR1 SGHKS and CDR2 YYEKEE come from the germline V gene (reference sequence). The DNA for the CDR3 is TGTGCCAGCAGCCCCGGGACGGCGGGGCAGCCCCAGCATTTT. It translates to CASSPGTAGQPQHF.

This clone was seen only a few times. J is TRBJ1-5 and V is TRBV5-1, with D perhaps matching TRBD1 (5 bases). Trimming cost V 4 bases and J 6 bases, with 14 bases left between them. The CDR3 consists of 14 residues. Per germline, CDR1 SGHRS and CDR2 YFSETQ. CDR3 in amino acids: CASSADQGGQPQHF. CDR3 bases: TGCGCCAGCAGCGCGGACCAGGGAGGTCAGCCCCAGCATTTT.

The chain joins TRBV19 to TRBJ1-5; 7 positions agree with TRBD1. The CDR3 runs 14 residues. J gave up 7 bases and V 5 bases, and 8 bases lay outside the gene matches. Per germline, CDR1 LNHDA and CDR2 SQIVND (reference sequence). The CDR3 is CASSAPGGGQPQHF. CDR3 bases: TGTGCCAGTAGTGCGCCAGGGGGTGGGCAGCCCCAGCATTTT.

The chain links TRBV7-6 to TRBJ2-7; tentatively, D is TRBD2 (5 bases). Germline CDR1 and CDR2: SGHVS and FNYEAQ. Trimming left V 1 base short and J 3 bases short, with 13 bases between. This CDR3 contains 15 residues. Written as DNA, the CDR3 is TGTGCCAGCAGCTTAGATTCGCTAGCTGTCTACGAGCAGTACTTC. Its translation is CASSLDSLAVYEQYF.

The V call is TRBV7-9, the J call TRBJ1-1; D gene uncertain. Trimming took 4 bases from V and 2 from J, leaving 11 bases between them. Per germline, CDR1 SEHNR and CDR2 FQNEAQ (reference sequence). The CDR3 is made up of 14 amino acids. Here the CDR3 DNA reads TGTGCCAGCAGCTCCCCCGAGGGTAACACTGAAGCTTTCTTT. It encodes CASSSPEGNTEAFF.